This T cell receptor (beta chain) was profiled in a study of chemoradiotherapy in HPV16-positive cancers. The CDR3 is 17 amino acids. V lost 2 bases and J 1 base, leaving 15 bases between the germline ends. Per the germline V gene, CDR1 is MNHNS and CDR2 is SASEGT. A note on this clone: Its specificity is not known.

Overall study findings and caveats: Non-HPV-specific T cells did not expand in tumors during treatment, whereas candidate HPV-specific clones and E7-related motifs did. HPV-responsive T-cell expansion during chemoradiotherapy was linked to improved recurrence-free survival in HPV16-positive patients.

The method was immunoSEQ multiplex PCR; TCRdb's version includes in-frame clones alone and lacks a portion of them. The sample lists several hundred clones, about nine tenths occurring once. This TCR came from a human donor with HPV-associated anogenital cancer. The sequencing used tumor tissue, collected from a patient who underwent chemoradiotherapy. The chain employs TRBV6-1 and TRBJ1-5; the D gene is possibly TRBD1 (5 bases). CDR3 in amino acids: CASSEMGGWQSNQPQHF. As DNA, the CDR3 is TGTGCCAGCAGTGAAATGGGGGGATGGCAGAGCAATCAGCCCCAGCATTTT.